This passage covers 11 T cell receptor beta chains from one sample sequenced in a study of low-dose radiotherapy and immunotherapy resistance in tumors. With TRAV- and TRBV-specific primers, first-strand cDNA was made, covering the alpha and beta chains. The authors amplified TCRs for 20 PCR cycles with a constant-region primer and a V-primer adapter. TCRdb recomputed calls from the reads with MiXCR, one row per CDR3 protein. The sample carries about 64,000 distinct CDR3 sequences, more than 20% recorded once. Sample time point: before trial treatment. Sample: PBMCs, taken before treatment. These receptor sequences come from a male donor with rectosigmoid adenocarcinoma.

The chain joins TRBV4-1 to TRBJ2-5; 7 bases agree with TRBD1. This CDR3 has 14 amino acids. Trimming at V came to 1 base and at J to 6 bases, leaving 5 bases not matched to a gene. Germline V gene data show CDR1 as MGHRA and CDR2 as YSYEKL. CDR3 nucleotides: TGCGCCAGCAGCCAAGGGACAGGTACGAAGACCCAGTACTTC. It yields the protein CASSQGTGTKTQYF.

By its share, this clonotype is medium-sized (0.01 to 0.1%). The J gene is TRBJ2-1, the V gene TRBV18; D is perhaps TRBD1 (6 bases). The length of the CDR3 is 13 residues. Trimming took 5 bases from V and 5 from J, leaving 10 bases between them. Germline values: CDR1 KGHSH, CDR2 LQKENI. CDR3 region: CASSDRRNNEQFF. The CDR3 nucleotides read TGTGCCAGCTCAGACAGGAGAAACAATGAGCAGTTCTTC.

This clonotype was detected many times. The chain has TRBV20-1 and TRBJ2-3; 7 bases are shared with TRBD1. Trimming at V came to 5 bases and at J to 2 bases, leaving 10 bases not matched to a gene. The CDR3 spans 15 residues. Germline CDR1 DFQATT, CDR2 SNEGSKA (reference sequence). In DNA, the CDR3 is TGCAGTGCTTCTGGGACAGCCCGTATCACAGATACGCAGTATTTT. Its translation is CSASGTARITDTQYF.

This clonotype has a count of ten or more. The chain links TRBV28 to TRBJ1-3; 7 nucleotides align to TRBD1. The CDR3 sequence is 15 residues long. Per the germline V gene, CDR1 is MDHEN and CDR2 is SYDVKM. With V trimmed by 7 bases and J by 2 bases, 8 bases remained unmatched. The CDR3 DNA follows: TGTGCCAGCACCCCGACAGGGAGGGCTGGAAACACCATATATTTT. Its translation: CASTPTGRAGNTIYF.

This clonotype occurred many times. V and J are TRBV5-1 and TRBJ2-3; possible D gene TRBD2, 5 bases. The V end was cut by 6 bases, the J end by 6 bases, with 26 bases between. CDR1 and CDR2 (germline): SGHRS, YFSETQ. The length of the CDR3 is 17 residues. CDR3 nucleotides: TGCGCCAGCACGCAGCGGAGCTCAAGAATGGGTGCGGATACGCAGTATTTT. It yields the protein CASTQRSSRMGADTQYF.

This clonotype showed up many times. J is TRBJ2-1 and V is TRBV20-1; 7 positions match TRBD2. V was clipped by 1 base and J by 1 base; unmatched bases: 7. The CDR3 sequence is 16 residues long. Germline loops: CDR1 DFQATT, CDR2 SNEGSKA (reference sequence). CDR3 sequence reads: CSARVPSGVSYNEQFF. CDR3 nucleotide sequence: TGCAGTGCTAGAGTACCTAGCGGAGTATCCTACAATGAGCAGTTCTTC.

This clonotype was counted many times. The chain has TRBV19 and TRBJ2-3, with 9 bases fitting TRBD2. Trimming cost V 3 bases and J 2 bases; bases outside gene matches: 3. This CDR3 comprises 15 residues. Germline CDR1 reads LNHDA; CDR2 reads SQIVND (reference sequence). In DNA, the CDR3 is TGTGCCAGTAGTATTAGCGGGGGAATCACAGATACGCAGTATTTT. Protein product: CASSISGGITDTQYF.

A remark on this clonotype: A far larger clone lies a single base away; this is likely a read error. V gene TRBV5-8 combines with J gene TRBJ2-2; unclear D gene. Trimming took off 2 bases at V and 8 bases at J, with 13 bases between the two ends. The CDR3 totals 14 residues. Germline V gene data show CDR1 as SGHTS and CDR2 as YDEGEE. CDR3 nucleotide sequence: TGTGCCAGCAGCTTATGCCGGTTGAGAGGGGAGCTGTTTTTT. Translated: CASSLCRLRGELFF.

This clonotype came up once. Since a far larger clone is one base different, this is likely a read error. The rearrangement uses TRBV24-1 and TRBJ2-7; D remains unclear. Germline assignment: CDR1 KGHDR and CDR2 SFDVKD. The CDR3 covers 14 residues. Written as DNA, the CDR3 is TGTGCCAGCAGTTACGAACTTAACATATACGAGCAGTACTTC. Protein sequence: CASSYELNIYEQYF.

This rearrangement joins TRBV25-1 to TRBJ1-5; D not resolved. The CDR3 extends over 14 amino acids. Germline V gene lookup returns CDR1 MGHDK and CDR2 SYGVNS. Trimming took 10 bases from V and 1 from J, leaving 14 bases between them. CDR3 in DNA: TGTGCCACTTCCCCCATTGGGAGCAATCAGCCCCAGCATTTT. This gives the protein CATSPIGSNQPQHF.

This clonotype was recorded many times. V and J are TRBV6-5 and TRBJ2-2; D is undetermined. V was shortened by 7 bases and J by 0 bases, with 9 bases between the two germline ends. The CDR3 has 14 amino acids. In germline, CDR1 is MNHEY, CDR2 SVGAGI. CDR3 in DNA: TGTGCCAGCACCAACCCCCCGAACACCGGGGAGCTGTTTTTT. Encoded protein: CASTNPPNTGELFF.